A single sample is the source of the 12 T cell receptor beta chains below, sequenced in a study of cytomegalovirus exposure and HLA in healthy donors. Primers included in the PCR were 60 Vbeta and 13 Jbeta primers. The repertoire was sequenced with immunoSEQ multiplex PCR; TCRdb's copy has only in-frame clones and lacks some. This sample has 200,000 to 250,000 clones; just under 85% occur once, and the top ten carry about 0.58%. The sample was PBMCs. Source of these receptors: a woman between 35 and 50 years old in good health and CMV-seronegative.

This clone was counted only a few times. The V and J genes are TRBV6-5 and TRBJ2-1; 9 bases line up with TRBD2. The germline CDR1 and CDR2 sequences are MNHEY and SVGAGI. The CDR3 covers 14 residues. Trimming cost V 2 bases and J 6 bases; bases outside gene matches: 2. The CDR3 spells CASSYGRGGNEQFF. The CDR3 DNA sequence: TGTGCCAGCAGTTACGGGCGGGGGGGCAATGAGCAGTTCTTC.

This clone was seen many times. The chain has TRBV7-2 and TRBJ2-1, with a tentative D call TRBD2 (5 bases). The CDR3 length is 14 residues. CDR1 SGHTA and CDR2 FQGNSA come from the germline V gene. V lost 2 bases and J lost 7, with 12 bases in between. CDR3 sequence (DNA): TGTGCCAGCAGCTTACCTCTAGCCCCAAATGAGCAGTTCTTC. Protein: CASSLPLAPNEQFF.

The J gene is TRBJ1-4, the V gene TRBV6-1, with D possibly matching TRBD1 (6 bases). Germline CDR1 MNHNS, CDR2 SASEGT. The CDR3 has 14 amino acids. With 4 bases removed from V and 7 bases from J, the gap between germline ends came to 13 bases. The CDR3 DNA follows: TGTGCCAGCAGTGGCGGGGGGGCAGTTGAAAAACTGTTTTTT. It encodes CASSGGGAVEKLFF.

V is TRBV10-3 and J is TRBJ1-5, with TRBD1 matching over 7 bases. The germline CDR1 and CDR2 sequences are ENHRY and SYGVKD. The CDR3 has 19 residues. J lost 1 base, V lost 0 bases, and 12 bases had no gene match. This CDR3 is CAISESVQGELGSNQPQHF. The CDR3 DNA reads TGTGCCATCAGTGAGTCGGTTCAGGGGGAACTGGGGAGCAATCAGCCCCAGCATTTT.

The chain couples TRBV7-6 to TRBJ2-7, with 8 bases identical to TRBD1. J gave up 1 base and V 2 bases, and 10 bases lay outside the gene matches. Germline assignment: CDR1 SGHVS and CDR2 FNYEAQ. The CDR3 sequence is 17 residues long. CDR3 region: CASSLYPAGQDSYEQYF. CDR3 in DNA: TGTGCCAGCAGCTTATACCCCGCGGGACAGGATTCCTACGAGCAGTACTTC.

As concerns this clone: The identical CDR3 is also encoded by other nucleotide sequences in the sample. The rearrangement joins TRBV30 to TRBJ2-3; 10 bases agree with TRBD2. This CDR3 region has 13 residues. V shed 2 bases, J shed 9 bases, and the junction held 5 bases outside the gene matches. CDR1 is GTSNPN, CDR2 SVGIG, per germline (reference sequence). This CDR3 is CAWSSGGADTQYF. The CDR3 DNA follows: TGTGCCTGGAGTAGCGGGGGGGCCGACACGCAGTATTTT.

The chain uses TRBV6-5 and TRBJ2-7; TRBD2 agrees at 11 bases. Per the germline V gene, CDR1 is MNHEY and CDR2 is SVGAGI. V lost 5 bases, J lost 6 bases, and 6 bases stayed unmatched. The length of the CDR3 is 14 residues. CDR3 in amino acids: CASSRLAGLVEQYF. The DNA of the CDR3 is TGTGCCAGCAGTAGACTAGCGGGACTCGTCGAGCAGTACTTC.

The CDR3 coding sequence is TGTGCCAGCCACGGACTAGCGGGGGGCCCGTCCGTGGCAGATACGCAGTATTTT. As protein: CASHGLAGGPSVADTQYF. The chain combines TRBV7-2 with TRBJ2-3; 14 positions agree with TRBD2. The CDR3 loop spans 18 amino acids. The J segment lost 4 bases and the V segment lost 8 bases, leaving 14 bases of the junction unmatched. Germline CDR1 SGHTA, CDR2 FQGNSA.

The chain couples TRBV19 to TRBJ1-4; TRBD1 matches 7 bases. Germline trimming cut 5 bases from V and 13 bases from J; bases unmatched to any gene: 7. Looked up from germline, CDR1 is LNHDA and CDR2 is SQIVND (reference sequence). The CDR3 is 12 amino acids. The DNA of the CDR3 is TGTGCCAGTAGTGGACAGGCGCCGGGACTGTTTTTT. Encoded protein: CASSGQAPGLFF.

The rearrangement joins TRBV18 to TRBJ1-1, with TRBD1 matching over 10 bases. This CDR3 comprises 15 residues. J was trimmed by 3 bases and V by 4 bases; bases with no gene match: 5. The germline V gene has CDR1 KGHSH and CDR2 LQKENI. The CDR3 is CASSLGQGGYTEAFF. CDR3 sequence (DNA): TGTGCCAGCTCACTCGGACAGGGGGGTTACACTGAAGCTTTCTTT. The full variable domain, completed using reference TRBV18 and TRBJ1-1, is NAGVMQNPRHLVRRRGQEARLRCSPMKGHSHVYWYRQLPEEGLKFMVYLQKENIIDESGMPKERFSAEFPKEGPSILRIQQVVRGDSAAYFCASSLGQGGYTEAFFGQGTRLTVV.

Of note for this clone: One junction end disagrees with the germline gene, perhaps due to a read error. V is TRBV25-1 and J is TRBJ1-2; D possibly corresponds to TRBD1 (5 bases). This CDR3 has 12 amino acids. Germline V gives CDR1 MGHDK, CDR2 SYGVNS. The CDR3 sequence: CASRSGTGGYPF. The CDR3 DNA sequence: TGTGCCAGCAGGTCGGGGACTGGCGGCTACCCCTTC.

This clone was detected only a few times. The chain recombines TRBV4-2 with TRBJ2-1, with 11 bases aligning to TRBD2. CDR3 size: 16 residues. V lost 4 bases and J lost 6; bases outside the gene matches: 8. CDR1 LGHNA and CDR2 YNFKEQ come from the germline V gene. The DNA of the CDR3 is TGTGCCAGCAGCCCACCTATAGCGGGGGGGCGCAATGAGCAGTTCTTC. Protein product: CASSPPIAGGRNEQFF.